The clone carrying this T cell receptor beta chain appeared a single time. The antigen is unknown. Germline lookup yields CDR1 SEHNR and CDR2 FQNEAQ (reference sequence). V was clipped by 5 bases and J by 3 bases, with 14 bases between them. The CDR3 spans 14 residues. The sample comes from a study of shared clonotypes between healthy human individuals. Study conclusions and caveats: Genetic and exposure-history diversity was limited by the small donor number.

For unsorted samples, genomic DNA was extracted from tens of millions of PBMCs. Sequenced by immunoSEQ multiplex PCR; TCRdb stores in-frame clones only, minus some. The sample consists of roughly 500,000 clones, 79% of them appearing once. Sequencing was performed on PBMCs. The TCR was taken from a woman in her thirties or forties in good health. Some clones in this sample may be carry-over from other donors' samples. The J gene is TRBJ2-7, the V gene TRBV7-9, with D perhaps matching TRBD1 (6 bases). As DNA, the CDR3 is TGTGCCAGCAGCGGACAGTGGCGGAGCTACGAGCAGTACTTC. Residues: CASSGQWRSYEQYF.